This T cell receptor (beta chain) originates from a study of cytomegalovirus exposure and HLA in healthy donors. Findings and limits, study-wide: Accurate HLA-A and HLA-B prediction from TCR beta sequences was reported for most subjects. Analysis was carried out at a later point, and it linked a missense DCLRE1C variant to TCR beta V- and J-gene trimming. In vitro assays verified that three CMV-associated chains recognized CMV antigens specifically.

On this clone: Its antigen is unidentified.

PCR amplification relied on 60 Vbeta primers (plus 13 Jbeta primers). Sequencing was performed with immunoSEQ multiplex PCR; in TCRdb, only in-frame clones are kept and a portion is missing. The sample holds more than 95,000 clones, around 82% seen once. The germline CDR1 and CDR2 sequences are MRHNA and SNTAGT. J gave up 1 base and V 8 bases, and 6 bases lay outside the gene matches. The CDR3 is 15 amino acids. The sequencing sample was made of PBMCs. This chain links TRBV6-4 with TRBJ2-3, with 10 nucleotides matching TRBD2. This clonotype was sampled from a woman aged 35 to 49 in good health and CMV-seropositive. Here the CDR3 reads CASGIAGGGTDTQYF. The CDR3 nucleotides are TGTGCCAGCGGTATAGCGGGAGGAGGCACAGATACGCAGTATTTT.